This TCR beta chain was sequenced during a study of blood T cell repertoires in COVID-19. Study information: PBMCs, B-cell-depleted T cells, or T cells provided the cDNA or gDNA that made up the material.

In the original workflow: Reference gene primers were amplified, and this amplification served to estimate nucleated cell counts. Profiling relied on immunoSEQ multiplex PCR, and the TCRdb table lists in-frame clones only, not all of them. From that table come the V and J calls and clone size; the DNA was used to work out D and trimming. Here the sample spans some 110,000 clones, more than 75% being singletons. CDR3 length: 15 residues. The ends were cut back, 0 bases at V and 5 bases at J, with 12 bases in the middle. Germline-derived CDR1 and CDR2 are SGDLS and YYNGEE. This clone was seen a handful of times.

The TCR originated in a man aged 55 to 69 with acute or convalescent COVID-19. The material sequenced was peripheral blood. V and J are TRBV9 and TRBJ1-5, with a weak D call TRBD1 (6 bases). CDR3 protein: CASSVEGGADQPQHF. Written as DNA, the CDR3 is TGTGCCAGCAGCGTAGAGGGGGGGGCGGATCAGCCCCAGCATTTT.